A selection of T cell receptor beta chains follows, all from one sample in a study of shared clonotypes between healthy human individuals. The data were produced by immunoSEQ multiplex PCR, yet TCRdb's version contains in-frame clones alone and is incomplete. This sample has about 2.1 million clones, with around 93% found just once. The sample comprised naive CD8+ T cells from PBMCs. Source of these receptors: a man aged 18 to 29 in good health. Some clones in this sample may be carry-over from other donors' samples. Both conserved end residues are part of each CDR3. A D gene is named only where the DNA matches it firmly. The size field is filled for only some rows; it gives once, few, many or a size class.

D: -; size: -; V: TRBV19; J: TRBJ2-2; DNA: TGTGCCAGTATCCCTAAGAACACCGGGGAGCTGTTTTTT; CDR3: CASIPKNTGELFF
D: -; size: -; V: TRBV10-1; J: TRBJ2-2; DNA: TGCGCCAGCAGTTTTACAGCGAACACCGGGGAGCTGTTTTTT; CDR3: CASSFTANTGELFF
D: -; size: few; V: TRBV11-2; J: TRBJ2-7; DNA: TGTGCCAGCAGCCCATCCTACGAGCAGTACTTC; CDR3: CASSPSYEQYF
D: -; size: -; V: TRBV15; J: TRBJ2-7; DNA: TGTGCCACCAGCACCCGGGACTCCCACGGTTCGGAGCAGTACTTC; CDR3: CATSTRDSHGSEQYF
D: TRBD2; size: -; V: TRBV29-1; J: TRBJ2-1; DNA: TGCAGCGTCGCCGGGACTAGCGGCTCCTACAATGAGCAGTTCTTC; CDR3: CSVAGTSGSYNEQFF
D: -; size: -; V: TRBV19; J: TRBJ1-1; DNA: TGTGCCAGTAGTATAGTGGGGTATGGGAACACTGAAGCTTTCTTT; CDR3: CASSIVGYGNTEAFF
D: TRBD2; size: -; V: TRBV29-1; J: TRBJ2-3; DNA: TGCAGCGTTTTGTTCGGTAGCGGGAGAGATTCGTCAGATACGCAGTATTTT; CDR3: CSVLFGSGRDSSDTQYF
D: TRBD1; size: -; V: TRBV28; J: TRBJ2-5; DNA: TGTGCCAGCAGTTTACCAATAAATACAGGGGGCTGGGAGACCCAGTACTTC; CDR3: CASSLPINTGGWETQYF
D: TRBD2; size: -; V: TRBV27; J: TRBJ2-7; DNA: TGTGCCAGCAGTTCCGTAGTAGCGGGAGGGCCCCACGAGCAGTACTTC; CDR3: CASSSVVAGGPHEQYF
D: TRBD1; size: -; V: TRBV5-8; J: TRBJ2-1; DNA: TGTGCCAGCAGCGTAAGACAGGGTTTGGTCAATGAGCAGTTCTTC; CDR3: CASSVRQGLVNEQFF
D: TRBD2; size: -; V: TRBV4-1; J: TRBJ2-1; DNA: TGCGCCAGCAGCCAATCGTGGGCGGGAGGGCCCCCAAACAATGAGCAGTTCTTC; CDR3: CASSQSWAGGPPNNEQFF
D: TRBD2; size: -; V: TRBV6-1; J: TRBJ2-1; DNA: TGTGCCAGCAGTGGACTCGGCGGGAGCTACAATGAGCAGTTCTTC; CDR3: CASSGLGGSYNEQFF
D: -; size: -; V: TRBV27; J: TRBJ2-7; DNA: TGTGCCAGCAGTCCGAGCCCCGGGCCTAGCTCCTACGAGCAGTACTTC; CDR3: CASSPSPGPSSYEQYF
D: TRBD1; size: once; V: TRBV4-1; J: TRBJ1-1; DNA: TGCGCCAGCAGCCAAGTGCTTAGGACAGGGGACATGAACACTGAAGCTTTCTTT; CDR3: CASSQVLRTGDMNTEAFF
D: TRBD1; size: -; V: TRBV6-1; J: TRBJ2-3; DNA: TGTGCCGCCGACAGGGGTGCGAGCACAGATACGCAGTATTTT; CDR3: CAADRGASTDTQYF
D: TRBD1; size: -; V: TRBV25-1; J: TRBJ2-3; DNA: TGTGCCAGCAGTCACAGGGGTTGGGGGGATACGCAGTATTTT; CDR3: CASSHRGWGDTQYF
D: -; size: few; V: TRBV7-9; J: TRBJ2-2; DNA: TGTGCCAGCAGCCTCAGGACGGAGCTGTTTTTT; CDR3: CASSLRTELFF
D: TRBD2; size: -; V: TRBV10-2; J: TRBJ2-7; DNA: TGCGCCAGCAGTCCGAATTCTAGCGGGAGAGGCTCTTACGAGCAGTACTTC; CDR3: CASSPNSSGRGSYEQYF
D: TRBD1; size: once; V: TRBV19; J: TRBJ2-2; DNA: TGTGCCAGTAGTCCCGACAGGGGGTGGACCGGGGAGCTGTTTTTT; CDR3: CASSPDRGWTGELFF
D: -; size: -; V: TRBV27; J: TRBJ2-3; DNA: TGTGCCAGCAGGTCTCCCAAGGGGCCCACAGATACGCAGTATTTT; CDR3: CASRSPKGPTDTQYF
D: TRBD1; size: -; V: TRBV28; J: TRBJ1-2; DNA: TGTGCCAGCAAATTAGAAGGACAGGGGAGCAGGAGGGGCTACACCTTC; CDR3: CASKLEGQGSRRGYTF
D: -; size: -; V: TRBV5-6; J: TRBJ2-1; DNA: TGTGCCAGCAGCTTTGGACTCCGGGAGCAGTTCTTC; CDR3: CASSFGLREQFF
D: -; size: once; V: TRBV7-2; J: TRBJ2-7; DNA: TGTGCCAGCAGCTTAAACCTAGCGACCTCCTACGAGCAGTACTTC; CDR3: CASSLNLATSYEQYF
D: TRBD1; size: -; V: TRBV19; J: TRBJ1-1; DNA: TGTGCCAGTAGTCCTGACAGGGGATTCGGAATGAACACTGAAGCTTTCTTT; CDR3: CASSPDRGFGMNTEAFF
D: -; size: -; V: TRBV9; J: TRBJ2-2; DNA: TGTGCCAGCAGCGAATACTTCACCGGGGAGCTGTTTTTT; CDR3: CASSEYFTGELFF
D: -; size: -; V: TRBV7-9; J: TRBJ2-7; DNA: TGTGCCAGCAGCTTAGGAAATTTGGGTCACGAGCAGTACTTC; CDR3: CASSLGNLGHEQYF
D: -; size: -; V: TRBV25-1; J: TRBJ2-1; DNA: TGTGCCAGCAGTGAAGACGGGACGCCGTTCTTC; CDR3: CASSEDGTPFF
D: TRBD2; size: -; V: TRBV11-2; J: TRBJ2-5; DNA: TGTGCCAGCAGCTTAGGCCCTAGCGGGAGCAGAGAGACCCAGTACTTC; CDR3: CASSLGPSGSRETQYF
D: TRBD1; size: -; V: TRBV9; J: TRBJ1-4; DNA: TGTGCCAGCAGCGCAGGGGGCGATAACGAAAAACTGTTTTTT; CDR3: CASSAGGDNEKLFF
D: -; size: -; V: TRBV5-1; J: TRBJ2-7; DNA: TGCGCCAGCAGCCCAGCGCAGGGGCTCTCCTACGAGCAGTACTTC; CDR3: CASSPAQGLSYEQYF
D: TRBD2; size: -; V: TRBV7-2; J: TRBJ2-1; DNA: TGTGCCAGCAGCTTCGCCTCGGTAGCGGGGGGGTATTTCAATGAGCAGTTCTTC; CDR3: CASSFASVAGGYFNEQFF
D: TRBD1; size: -; V: TRBV5-1; J: TRBJ1-2; DNA: TGCGCCAGCAGCCGCCTGACAGGGGATGGCTACACCTTC; CDR3: CASSRLTGDGYTF
D: -; size: -; V: TRBV27; J: TRBJ2-3; DNA: TGTGCCAGCAGTTTTGCGGGATACAGCACAGATACGCAGTATTTT; CDR3: CASSFAGYSTDTQYF
D: TRBD1; size: -; V: TRBV7-2; J: TRBJ2-2; DNA: TGTGCCAGCAGAAATCGACAGGGGGAGGTCGGGGAGCTGTTTTTT; CDR3: CASRNRQGEVGELFF
D: -; size: -; V: TRBV19; J: TRBJ1-1; DNA: TGTGCCAGTAGTATGTCCGGGGACACTGAAGCTTTCTTT; CDR3: CASSMSGDTEAFF
D: -; size: -; V: TRBV11-3; J: TRBJ1-5; DNA: TGTGCCAGCAGCTTAGTACCCCCGCAGGGTATTCAGCCCCAGCATTTT; CDR3: CASSLVPPQGIQPQHF
D: TRBD1; size: -; V: TRBV9; J: TRBJ2-7; DNA: TGTGCCAGCAGCGCGACAGGGGGAAACGAGCAGTACTTC; CDR3: CASSATGGNEQYF
D: TRBD1; size: -; V: TRBV5-1; J: TRBJ1-2; DNA: TGCGCCAGCAGCCCGACCGGGACAGGAAAACCCCCTGGCTACACCTTC; CDR3: CASSPTGTGKPPGYTF
D: -; size: -; V: TRBV5-1; J: TRBJ2-1; DNA: TGCGCCAGCAGCCCAATGACTCGCGGCTTAGAGTTCTTC; CDR3: CASSPMTRGLEFF
D: TRBD2; size: -; V: TRBV7-9; J: TRBJ2-1; DNA: TGTGCCAGCAGCGCGAAAAGCGGGAGTTTGGCGAATGAGCAGTTCTTC; CDR3: CASSAKSGSLANEQFF
D: TRBD1; size: -; V: TRBV27; J: TRBJ1-5; DNA: TGTGCCAGCAGTTTAAGACAGGGCGATCAGCCCCAGCATTTT; CDR3: CASSLRQGDQPQHF
D: -; size: once; V: TRBV11-2; J: TRBJ2-7; DNA: TGTGCCAGCAGGAAGAGAATGTACGAGCAGTACTTC; CDR3: CASRKRMYEQYF
D: -; size: few; V: TRBV6-1; J: TRBJ1-1; DNA: TGTGCCAGCAGTGGACGGATTAGGGGGGCGAACACTGAAGCTTTCTTT; CDR3: CASSGRIRGANTEAFF
D: -; size: -; V: TRBV25-1; J: TRBJ1-5; DNA: TGTGCCAGCAGTGAATTTGAGTCGGGACAGCCCCAGCATTTT; CDR3: CASSEFESGQPQHF
D: TRBD2; size: -; V: TRBV19; J: TRBJ2-5; DNA: TGTGCCAGTAGTGGCCCCGAGACTAGCGGGAGCCGAGAGACCCAGTACTTC; CDR3: CASSGPETSGSRETQYF